The 20 T cell receptor beta chains below were found in one sample sequenced in a study of blood T cell repertoires in COVID-19. Sequenced by immunoSEQ multiplex PCR; TCRdb stores in-frame clones only, minus some. The table has 150,000 to 200,000 clones, about four fifths seen once. The sequenced sample was PBMCs or T cells enriched from blood (not recorded which). The receptor source for this set is a man aged 50-60 years who had recovered from COVID-19.

This chain joins TRBV5-4 and TRBJ2-5, with 7 bases identical to TRBD1. CDR1 is SGHNT and CDR2 is YYREEE in the germline V gene (reference sequence). V shed 6 bases, J shed 4 bases, and the junction held 12 bases outside the gene matches. This CDR3 is built from 15 residues. CDR3 loop: CASTHRTGRAETQYF. In nucleotides, the CDR3 is TGTGCCAGCACCCACCGGACAGGCAGGGCAGAGACCCAGTACTTC.

This clone was counted a few times. The rearrangement links TRBV4-1 to TRBJ1-5; D ambiguous. The CDR3 spans 15 residues. Trimming removed 0 bases at V and 4 bases at J, with 10 bases between. From germline, CDR1 is MGHRA and CDR2 YSYEKL. This chain's CDR3 is CASSQEWPKNQPQHF. The CDR3 DNA sequence: TGCGCCAGCAGCCAAGAATGGCCAAAAAATCAGCCCCAGCATTTT.

The V and J genes are TRBV18 and TRBJ1-1; D might be TRBD1 (6 bases). The V end lost 4 bases, the J end lost 3 bases, and 12 bases lay between the germline ends. CDR1 is KGHSH and CDR2 is LQKENI in the germline V gene. The CDR3 covers 14 residues. The CDR3 bases are TGTGCCAGCTCACTCCAGGGGATCGACACTGAAGCTTTCTTT. Amino acid sequence: CASSLQGIDTEAFF.

The V and J genes are TRBV6-5 and TRBJ1-2; a possible D gene is TRBD1 (5 bases). The germline V gene encodes CDR1 MNHEY and CDR2 SVGAGI. V was cut by 2 bases and J by 5 bases, with 15 bases left in between. This CDR3 is 15 amino acids long. The CDR3 coding sequence is TGTGCCAGCAGTTACAGACCCCGGACACCTTATGGCTACACCTTC. Translated, it gives CASSYRPRTPYGYTF.

A note on this clone: The junction shows a germline mismatch at one end, possibly a read error. The rearrangement links TRBV27 to TRBJ1-1; D might be TRBD1 (6 bases). This CDR3 is 16 amino acids long. Per germline, CDR1 MNHEY and CDR2 SMNVEV (reference sequence). Here the CDR3 reads CTSSPRGGWGATEAFF. CDR3 bases: TGTACCAGCAGTCCACGGGGGGGTTGGGGGGCCACTGAAGCTTTCTTT.

The chain joins TRBV5-3 to TRBJ2-7; 7 bases line up with TRBD2. TRBV5-3 falls under the ORF class, with uncertain function. V gave up 10 bases and J gave up 3 bases; unmatched junction bases: 4. The CDR3 sequence is 11 residues long. The CDR3 loop is CARQRGYEQYF. The CDR3 bases are TGTGCCCGACAGCGGGGCTACGAGCAGTACTTC.

V is TRBV27 and J is TRBJ2-3, with D uncertain. V lost 0 bases to trimming and J lost 1 base, with 11 bases between them. The germline V gene encodes CDR1 MNHEY and CDR2 SMNVEV (reference sequence). The CDR3 is made up of 16 amino acids. DNA for the CDR3: TGTGCCAGCAGTTTATCTGGAGCAGTAGGCACAGATACGCAGTATTTT. Protein: CASSLSGAVGTDTQYF.

V gene TRBV18 combines with J gene TRBJ1-1; 7 bases map to TRBD1. Germline CDR1 KGHSH, CDR2 LQKENI. Germline trimming cut 1 base from V and 0 bases from J; bases unmatched to any gene: 2. The CDR3 covers 15 residues. The chain's CDR3 is CASSPRQGMNTEAFF. The CDR3 coding sequence is TGTGCCAGCTCACCACGACAGGGCATGAACACTGAAGCTTTCTTT.

The gene calls are TRBV7-9 and TRBJ2-2, with a tentative D call TRBD1 (5 bases). The CDR3 runs to 16 residues. Germline assignment: CDR1 SEHNR and CDR2 FQNEAQ (reference sequence). V was clipped by 5 bases and J by 0 bases, with 13 bases between them. This CDR3 is CASSPDQGANTGELFF. Written as DNA, the CDR3 is TGTGCCAGCAGCCCGGACCAGGGTGCGAACACCGGGGAGCTGTTTTTT.

Only one count was recorded for this clone. J is TRBJ2-4 and V is TRBV28; possibly TRBD1 for D (6 bases). The germline V gene encodes CDR1 MDHEN and CDR2 SYDVKM. Trimming pared 10 bases from V and 2 bases from J, leaving 33 bases between. This CDR3 has 20 amino acids. The CDR3 loop is CATYPGPGYRGRGSKNIQYF. CDR3 nucleotide sequence: TGTGCCACTTACCCCGGGCCAGGCTACCGCGGAAGGGGGTCCAAAAACATTCAGTACTTC.

The V gene is TRBV28, the J gene TRBJ1-3, with D possibly being TRBD1 (6 bases). Trimming cost V 5 bases and J 7 bases, with 15 bases left between them. Looked up from germline, CDR1 is MDHEN and CDR2 is SYDVKM. This CDR3 contains 14 residues. CDR3 amino acids: CASSPTQGRNTIYF. In nucleotides, the CDR3 is TGTGCCAGCAGTCCGACACAGGGTCGGAACACCATATATTTT.

The chain recombines TRBV7-3 with TRBJ2-1; no reliable D call. The germline V gene has CDR1 SGHTA and CDR2 FQGTGA. The CDR3 is 15 amino acids. Deletions cut 8 bases from V and 8 bases from J, with 22 bases between. The CDR3 nucleotides read TGTGCCAGCCGATCCACTGGCGGCGGTATCTATGAGCAGTTCTTC. It yields the protein CASRSTGGGIYEQFF.

The chain has TRBV28 and TRBJ1-4, with D possibly matching TRBD1 (5 bases). V was trimmed by 2 bases and J by 7 bases, leaving 14 bases between them. This CDR3 has 15 amino acids. Germline V gene sequence: CDR1 MDHEN, CDR2 SYDVKM. CDR3 sequence: CASSLVSGWSEKLFF. CDR3 DNA: TGTGCCAGCAGTTTAGTTTCAGGGTGGAGTGAAAAACTGTTTTTT.

The chain is built from TRBV11-1 and TRBJ2-7, with D possibly being TRBD2 (6 bases). Germline CDR1 is SGHAT and CDR2 is FQDESV (reference sequence). Trimming pared 4 bases from V and 3 bases from J, leaving 13 bases between. The CDR3 has 14 amino acids. The CDR3 here is CASSSGTPDYEQYF. CDR3 DNA sequence: TGTGCCAGCAGCTCCGGGACTCCCGACTACGAGCAGTACTTC.

The genes are TRBV7-6 and TRBJ2-1; the match to TRBD2 covers 8 bases. The germline V gene encodes CDR1 SGHVS and CDR2 FNYEAQ. This CDR3 contains 16 residues. J gave up 3 bases and V 5 bases, and 9 bases lay outside the gene matches. The CDR3 DNA follows: TGTGCCAGCAGCCTTCGGGGGGGCCAGAACTACAATGAGCAGTTCTTC. It encodes CASSLRGGQNYNEQFF.

The chain links TRBV29-1 to TRBJ1-6, with D perhaps TRBD1 (6 bases). Germline V CDR1 and CDR2: SQVTM, ANQGSEA. The length of the CDR3 is 13 residues. Trimming pared 7 bases from V and 7 bases from J, leaving 14 bases between. CDR3 sequence: CSAGQNLNSPLHF. CDR3 bases: TGCAGCGCAGGACAGAACTTAAATTCACCCCTCCACTTT.

V gene TRBV11-2 combines with J gene TRBJ2-1; D not certain. The CDR3 covers 14 residues. Germline CDR1 SGHAT, CDR2 FQNNGV. V lost 4 bases and J 7 bases, leaving 14 bases between the germline ends. The CDR3 DNA follows: TGTGCCAGCAGCTACCCAGTACAAGTTAATGAGCAGTTCTTC. Its protein is CASSYPVQVNEQFF.

The chain uses TRBV27 and TRBJ1-1, with D possibly being TRBD1 (5 bases). Germline lookup yields CDR1 MNHEY and CDR2 SMNVEV (reference sequence). The germline V and J ends were trimmed by 2 bases and 5 bases, with 9 bases remaining between them. The CDR3 has 13 amino acids. CDR3: CASSLRAGTEAFF. CDR3 DNA: TGTGCCAGCAGTTTAAGGGCAGGGACTGAAGCTTTCTTT.

The chain recombines TRBV2 with TRBJ2-4, with TRBD1 as a possible D gene (5 bases). V was clipped by 4 bases and J by 7 bases, with 8 bases between them. CDR3 length equals 12 residues. Looked up from germline, CDR1 is SNHLY and CDR2 is FYNNEI. The CDR3 reads CASSGQRNIQYF. CDR3 coding DNA: TGTGCCAGCAGTGGACAGAGGAACATTCAGTACTTC.

This chain joins TRBV7-6 and TRBJ1-4, with 7 bases matching TRBD1. The CDR3 has 13 amino acids. Germline CDR1 SGHVS, CDR2 FNYEAQ. V shed 5 bases, J shed 8 bases, and the junction held 5 bases outside the gene matches. CDR3 amino acids: CASSAGGHEKLFF. CDR3 nucleotides: TGTGCCAGCAGCGCAGGGGGGCACGAAAAACTGTTTTTT.